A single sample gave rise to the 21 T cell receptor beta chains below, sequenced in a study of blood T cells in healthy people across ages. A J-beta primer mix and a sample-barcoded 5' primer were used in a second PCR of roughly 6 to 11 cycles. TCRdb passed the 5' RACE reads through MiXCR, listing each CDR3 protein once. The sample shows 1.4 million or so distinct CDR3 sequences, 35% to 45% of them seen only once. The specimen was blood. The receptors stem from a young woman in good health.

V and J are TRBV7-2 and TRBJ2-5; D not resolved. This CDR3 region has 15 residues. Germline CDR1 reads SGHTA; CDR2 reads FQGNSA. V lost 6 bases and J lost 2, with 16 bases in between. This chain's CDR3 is CASSQPLALQETQYF. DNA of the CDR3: TGTGCCAGCAGTCAACCGTTAGCCCTGCAAGAGACCCAGTACTTC.

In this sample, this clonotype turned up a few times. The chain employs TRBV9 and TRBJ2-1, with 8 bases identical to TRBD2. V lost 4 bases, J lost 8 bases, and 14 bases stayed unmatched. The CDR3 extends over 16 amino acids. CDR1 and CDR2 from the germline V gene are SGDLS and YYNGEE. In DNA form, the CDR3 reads TGTGCCAGCAGCCCCCGGGGGCGGGAGGTTTGGCATGAGCAGTTCTTC. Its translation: CASSPRGREVWHEQFF.

The chain's CDR3 is CASSLVAWADTQYF. CDR3 DNA sequence: TGTGCCAGCAGCTTAGTGGCCTGGGCAGATACGCAGTATTTT. The chain links TRBV7-2 to TRBJ2-3; D uncertain. Germline CDR1 reads SGHTA; CDR2 reads FQGNSA. This CDR3 contains 14 residues. V was cut by 1 base and J by 4 bases, with 9 bases left in between.

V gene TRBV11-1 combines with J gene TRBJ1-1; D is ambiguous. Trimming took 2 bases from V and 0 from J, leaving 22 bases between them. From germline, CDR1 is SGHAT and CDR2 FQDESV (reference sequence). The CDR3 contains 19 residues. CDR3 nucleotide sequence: TGTGCCAGCAGCTTACAGGCGATGAGTTCCGGACTGTTGAACACTGAAGCTTTCTTT. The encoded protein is CASSLQAMSSGLLNTEAFF.

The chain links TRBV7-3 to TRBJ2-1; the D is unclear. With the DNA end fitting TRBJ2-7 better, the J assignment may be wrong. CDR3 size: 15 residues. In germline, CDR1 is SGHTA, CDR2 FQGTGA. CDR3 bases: TGTGCCAGCAGCCGAGCGAGAGTTTTCTACAATGAGCAGTACTTC. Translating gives CASSRARVFYNEQYF.

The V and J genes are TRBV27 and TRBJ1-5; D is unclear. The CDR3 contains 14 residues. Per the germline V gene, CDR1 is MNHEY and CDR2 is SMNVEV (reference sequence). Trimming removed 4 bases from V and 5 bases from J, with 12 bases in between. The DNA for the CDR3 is TGTGCCAGCAGTTACCGGGGAGCTGATCAGCCCCAGCATTTT. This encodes CASSYRGADQPQHF.

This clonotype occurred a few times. In DNA, the CDR3 is TGTGCCAGCAGTATTAGCGGGAGTATCTACGAGCAGTACTTC. Amino acid sequence: CASSISGSIYEQYF. The chain has TRBV12-3 or TRBV12-4 and TRBJ2-7; TRBD2 matches 9 bases. The junction had 5 bases not matched to a gene; V was cut back by 5 bases and J by 3 bases. The CDR3 runs 14 residues.

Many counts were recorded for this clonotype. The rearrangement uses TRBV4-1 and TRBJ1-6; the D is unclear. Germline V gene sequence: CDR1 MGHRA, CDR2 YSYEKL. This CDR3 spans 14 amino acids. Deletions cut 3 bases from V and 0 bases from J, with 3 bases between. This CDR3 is CASSQSSYNSPLHF. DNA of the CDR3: TGCGCCAGCAGCCAGAGCTCCTATAATTCACCCCTCCACTTT.

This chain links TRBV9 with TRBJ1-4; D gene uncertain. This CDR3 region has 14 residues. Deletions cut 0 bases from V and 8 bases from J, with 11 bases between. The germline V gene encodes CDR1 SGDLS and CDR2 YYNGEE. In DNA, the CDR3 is TGTGCCAGCAGCGTAGGCGATACCCAGGAAAAACTGTTTTTT. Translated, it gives CASSVGDTQEKLFF. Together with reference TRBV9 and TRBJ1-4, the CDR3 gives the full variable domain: DSGVTQTPKHLITATGQRVTLRCSPRSGDLSVYWYQQSLDQGLQFLIQYYNGEERAKGNILERFSAQQFPDLHSELNLSSLELGDSALYFCASSVGDTQEKLFFGSGTQLSVL.

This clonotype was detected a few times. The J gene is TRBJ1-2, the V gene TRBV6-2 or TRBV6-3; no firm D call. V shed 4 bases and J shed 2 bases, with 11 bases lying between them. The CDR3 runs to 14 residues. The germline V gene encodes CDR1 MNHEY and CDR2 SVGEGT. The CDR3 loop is CASSSAVLNYGYTF. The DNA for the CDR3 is TGTGCCAGCAGTTCGGCAGTGCTGAACTATGGCTACACCTTC.

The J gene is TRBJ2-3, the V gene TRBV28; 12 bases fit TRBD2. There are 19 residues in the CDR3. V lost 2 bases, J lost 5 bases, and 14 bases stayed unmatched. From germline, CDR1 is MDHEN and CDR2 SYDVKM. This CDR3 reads CASSLRLAGGPNMRDTQYF. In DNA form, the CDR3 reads TGTGCCAGCAGTTTAAGGCTAGCGGGAGGGCCAAATATGAGAGATACGCAGTATTTT.

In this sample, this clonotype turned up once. CDR3 in amino acids: CASSLYGQSGWEKLFF. As DNA, the CDR3 is TGTGCCAGCAGCCTTTACGGACAGTCAGGTTGGGAAAAACTGTTTTTT. The V gene is TRBV9, the J gene TRBJ1-4; possible D gene TRBD1, 6 bases. V lost 4 bases to trimming and J lost 8 bases, with 21 bases between them. The CDR3 spans 16 residues. CDR1 is SGDLS and CDR2 is YYNGEE in the germline V gene.

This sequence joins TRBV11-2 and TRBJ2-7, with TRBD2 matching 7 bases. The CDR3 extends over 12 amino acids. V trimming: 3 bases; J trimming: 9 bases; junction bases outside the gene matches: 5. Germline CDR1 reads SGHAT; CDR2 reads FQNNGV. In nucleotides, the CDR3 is TGTGCCAGCAGCTTGGGAGGGTGGGTGCAGTACTTC. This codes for CASSLGGWVQYF.

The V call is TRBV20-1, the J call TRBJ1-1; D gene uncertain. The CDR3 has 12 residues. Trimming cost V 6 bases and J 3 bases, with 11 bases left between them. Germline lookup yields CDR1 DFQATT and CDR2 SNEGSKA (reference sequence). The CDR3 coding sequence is TGCAGTGCCCGGACGAGGGACACTGAAGCTTTCTTT. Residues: CSARTRDTEAFF.

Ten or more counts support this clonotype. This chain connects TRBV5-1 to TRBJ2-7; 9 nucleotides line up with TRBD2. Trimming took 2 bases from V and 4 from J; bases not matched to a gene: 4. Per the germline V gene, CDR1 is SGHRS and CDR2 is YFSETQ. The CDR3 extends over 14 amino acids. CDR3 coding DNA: TGCGCCAGCAGCTTTCTAGCGGGGAGATACGAGCAGTACTTC. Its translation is CASSFLAGRYEQYF.

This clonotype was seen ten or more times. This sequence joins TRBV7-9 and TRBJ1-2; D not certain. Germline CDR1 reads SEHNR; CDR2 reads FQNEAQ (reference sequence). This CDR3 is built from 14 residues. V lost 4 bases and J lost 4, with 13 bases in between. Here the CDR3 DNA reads TGTGCCAGCAGCTCCTGGGCATTCCCCTATGGCTACACCTTC. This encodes CASSSWAFPYGYTF.

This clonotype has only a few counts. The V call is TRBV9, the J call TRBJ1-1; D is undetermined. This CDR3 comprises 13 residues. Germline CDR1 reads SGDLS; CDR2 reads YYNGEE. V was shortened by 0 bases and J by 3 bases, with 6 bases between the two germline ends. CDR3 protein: CASSVGSYTEAFF. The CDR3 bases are TGTGCCAGCAGCGTAGGTTCCTACACTGAAGCTTTCTTT.

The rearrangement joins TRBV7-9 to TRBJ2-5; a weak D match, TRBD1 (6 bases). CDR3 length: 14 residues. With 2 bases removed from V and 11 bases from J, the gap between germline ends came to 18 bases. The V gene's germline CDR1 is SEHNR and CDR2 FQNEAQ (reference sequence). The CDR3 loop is CASSLSLGGDEQYF. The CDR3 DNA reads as TGTGCCAGCAGCTTAAGTCTTGGGGGCGATGAGCAGTACTTC.

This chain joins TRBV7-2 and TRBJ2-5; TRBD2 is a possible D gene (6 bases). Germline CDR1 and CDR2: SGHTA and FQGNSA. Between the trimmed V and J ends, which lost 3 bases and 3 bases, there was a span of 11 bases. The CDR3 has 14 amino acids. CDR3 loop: CASSFGGFKETQYF. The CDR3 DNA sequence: TGTGCCAGCAGCTTTGGGGGGTTTAAAGAGACCCAGTACTTC.

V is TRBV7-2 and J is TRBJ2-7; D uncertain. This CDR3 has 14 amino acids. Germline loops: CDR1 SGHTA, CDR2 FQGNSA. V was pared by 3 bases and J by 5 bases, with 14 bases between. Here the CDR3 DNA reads TGTGCCAGCAGCTTGATAAACGTAGCCCACGAGCAGTACTTC. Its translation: CASSLINVAHEQYF.

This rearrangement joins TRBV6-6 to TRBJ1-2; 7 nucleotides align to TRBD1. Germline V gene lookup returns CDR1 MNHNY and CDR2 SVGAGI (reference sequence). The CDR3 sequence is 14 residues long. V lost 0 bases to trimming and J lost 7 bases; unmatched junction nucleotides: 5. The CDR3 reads CASSYSSSGGGYTF. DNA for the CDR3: TGTGCCAGCAGTTACTCATCCTCAGGGGGTGGCTACACCTTC.